The 2 T cell receptor beta chains given below trace back to one sample, sequenced in a study of CD8 T cells in ankylosing spondylitis. TCRdb independently ran MiXCR on the 5' RACE reads; one entry per CDR3 protein. The repertoire consists of 200,000 to 300,000 distinct CDR3 sequences, with under 12% occurring once and the leading ten covering 2% to 3%. The material sequenced was blood, either unsorted or a sorted T cell fraction (not recorded which). These receptors were collected from a male donor with ankylosing spondylitis or in good health (not recorded which).

This clonotype occurred many times. The chain joins TRBV20-1 to TRBJ2-1; D remains ambiguous. CDR3 length: 13 residues. Trimming cost V 6 bases and J 1 base, with 10 bases left between them. Germline CDR1 and CDR2: DFQATT and SNEGSKA (reference sequence). In nucleotides, the CDR3 is TGCAGTGCCACGTCAGCGTCCTACAATGAGCAGTTCTTC. It yields the protein CSATSASYNEQFF.

The table lists this clonotype with many counts. The genes are TRBV30 and TRBJ1-5, with D unclear. Trimming took off 1 base at V and 3 bases at J, with 7 bases between the two ends. The CDR3 length is 13 residues. CDR1 is GTSNPN and CDR2 is SVGIG in the germline V gene (reference sequence). The DNA of the CDR3 is TGTGCCTGGAGTGAAGTTCCCAATCAGCCCCAGCATTTT. Encoded protein: CAWSEVPNQPQHF.